Listed below are T cell receptor beta chains from one sample, sequenced in a study of vaccination and CD4 T cells after COVID-19. Using its own MiXCR run on the PCR reads, TCRdb lists one record per CDR3 protein. The sample includes some 16,000 distinct CDR3 sequences, 45% to 65% of them seen just once. These TCRs are of unknown antigen specificity. The specimen was CD4+ T cells from blood, cultured in vitro. These TCRs come from a human donor who had recovered from COVID-19. The CDR3 runs from the conserved cysteine through the conserved F or W.

v_call cdr3_aa
TRBV2 CASSDRTGPNQPQHF
TRBV7-8 CASNLRDSRAYEQYF
TRBV11-2 CASSSGHFSPLHF
TRBV2 CASTREGETQYF
TRBV7-9 CASSPRGAETQYF
TRBV12-3/TRBV12-4 CASSLSTGGEQQYF
TRBV24-1 CATSDLTSGREETQYF
TRBV2 CASSERQGTGEGYTF
TRBV4-1 CASSQERSGTLFPAKNIQYF
TRBV7-9 CASSGPGGRRFGELFF
TRBV5-4 CASSLPGMGETQYF
TRBV4-1 CASSQDGGISDTQYF
TRBV20-1 CSAFVVTGDPGNYGYTF
TRBV11-3 CASSLGQGASSSYNEQFF
TRBV24-1 CATSASLAGNTGELFF
TRBV30 CASSSTDTGELFF
TRBV20-1 CSARDLNTEAFF
TRBV27 CASSLWGTGGMDGYTF
TRBV5-4 CASSLTQDRLTFF
TRBV28 CASRVQSIETQYF
TRBV6-5 CASSYNTDTRYF
TRBV11-2 CASSLLVGNTEAFF
TRBV20-1 CSADRQGSSNYGYTF
TRBV12-3/TRBV12-4 CASSTRDRLYRETQYF
TRBV12-3/TRBV12-4 CASRPGQLYGYTF
TRBV20-1 CSARSPLLATQYF
TRBV20-1 CSARPGRETQYF
TRBV9 CASSPRVFWGYTF
TRBV19 CATTRAGGYEQYF
TRBV6-2/TRBV6-3 CASSYRNEQFF
TRBV2 CASSPTTETQYF
TRBV10-1 CASSEFPGNTIYF
TRBV5-1 CASSLAPPGDQETQYF
TRBV5-4 CASSLGGGGQETQYF
TRBV27 CACTRDYNSPLHF
TRBV27 CASSPLSEEPYSYEQYF
TRBV2 CASNEGWRQPQHF
TRBV29-1 CSVEDTLAVSDTQYF
TRBV28 CASTRLAGAGGETQYF
TRBV27 CASRLSLQVIQEDTQYF
TRBV6-4 CASSKVGGTEAFF
TRBV12-3/TRBV12-4 CASSQTASNQPQHF
TRBV6-1 CASRRGTAFSGNTIYF
TRBV24-1 CATSRTGYNTGELFF
TRBV24-1 CATRGTGGLESSYNEQFF
TRBV12-3/TRBV12-4 CASSFQGSYNEQFF
TRBV12-3/TRBV12-4 CASRPDRGDYGYTF
TRBV7-9 CASSRPTGGDNEQFF
TRBV27 CASSPSAGLAGRENEQFF
TRBV5-1 CASSLDSPSSYEQYF
TRBV28 CASSSRPANAKNIQYF
TRBV6-1 CASSGQGDPGELFF
TRBV28 CASSAYEKLFF
TRBV10-3 CAIRDRDQPQHF
TRBV12-3/TRBV12-4 CASSIRRGELFF
TRBV7-9 CASSTDNYGYTF
TRBV10-3 CAISEYPTGENTEAFF
TRBV9 CASSAHEAGDYNSPLHF
TRBV7-3 CASSRNPGYEQYF
TRBV25-1 CASSVSPPDTQYF